This TCR beta chain emerged from a study of T cell changes during pregnancy in multiple sclerosis. This CDR3 is 13 amino acids long. CDR1 and CDR2 from the germline V gene are LNHNV and YYDKDF (reference sequence). V was trimmed by 1 base and J by 8 bases, leaving 8 bases between them. Sequencing used immunoSEQ multiplex PCR; TCRdb keeps in-frame clones, though not all of them. The top ten clones hold under 7% of a sample with 95,000 to 150,000 clones, 90% to 95% of them seen once. The TCR sequence derives from a female donor with multiple sclerosis, enrolled in a pregnancy study. The chain uses TRBV15 and TRBJ1-4; D is undetermined. Sequenced here: peripheral blood, sampled before pregnancy. CDR3 DNA: TGTGCCACCAGCAGAGGGAGTGGAGAAAAACTGTTTTTT. Translated: CATSRGSGEKLFF.